Listed here are 10 T cell receptor beta chains from one sample, sequenced in a study of response to subunit inactivated influenza vaccine. TCRdb ran MiXCR on the RT-PCR reads and lists one entry per CDR3 protein. The repertoire holds 600,000 to 850,000 distinct CDR3 sequences, with around 13% as singletons. Sample: PBMCs from blood, taken 14 to 15 days before vaccination. The receptors originated from a man aged 45-65 years who received an inactivated influenza vaccine.

V gene TRBV7-2 combines with J gene TRBJ2-1; 7 nucleotides line up with TRBD1. The junction had 8 bases not matched to a gene; V was cut back by 3 bases and J by 3 bases. Germline CDR1 is SGHTA and CDR2 is FQGNSA. The CDR3 extends over 16 amino acids. In nucleotides, the CDR3 is TGTGCCAGCAGCTTTCAGGGGGTAGGTCGCTACAATGAGCAGTTCTTC. It is translated as CASSFQGVGRYNEQFF. Supplemented by reference TRBV7-2 and TRBJ2-1, the full variable domain reads GAGVSQSPSNKVTEKGKDVELRCDPISGHTALYWYRQSLGQGLEFLIYFQGNSAPDKSGLPSDRFSAERTGGSVSTLTIQRTQQEDSAVYLCASSFQGVGRYNEQFFGPGTRLTVL.

V and J are TRBV5-4 and TRBJ2-7, with no clear D. The germline V and J ends were trimmed by 0 bases and 2 bases, with 9 bases remaining between them. The length of the CDR3 is 14 residues. CDR1 is SGHNT and CDR2 is YYREEE in the germline V gene (reference sequence). This chain's CDR3 is CASSLGQSPYEQYF. The CDR3 nucleotides read TGTGCCAGCAGCTTGGGGCAGTCCCCCTACGAGCAGTACTTC.

This clonotype has just a few counts. The chain is built from TRBV7-2 and TRBJ2-5; D uncertain. Per the germline V gene, CDR1 is SGHTA and CDR2 is FQGNSA. Trimming stripped 1 base from V and 5 bases from J, with 8 bases between. The CDR3 covers 13 residues. As DNA, the CDR3 is TGTGCCAGCAGCTTAGGCAGCATTGAGACCCAGTACTTC. Protein: CASSLGSIETQYF.

The chain links TRBV11-2 to TRBJ1-3, with TRBD1 as a possible D gene (5 bases). V lost 5 bases and J lost 4, with 12 bases in between. The CDR3 extends over 14 amino acids. CDR1 and CDR2 (germline): SGHAT, FQNNGV. The CDR3 sequence: CASSVRAGGNTIYF. In DNA, the CDR3 is TGTGCCAGCAGCGTCAGGGCGGGCGGAAACACCATATATTTT.

To note about this clonotype: Its ends do not fully match the called genes, so a read error is possible. The chain links TRBV7-6 to TRBJ2-7; the D call may be TRBD1 or TRBD2 (5 bases each). Germline CDR1 and CDR2: SGHVS and FNYEAQ. This CDR3 comprises 17 residues. CDR3 nucleotides: TGTGCCAGCAGCTTAGGGGACCCGCTGACGGCCCCATACGAGCACTACTTC. Its protein product is CASSLGDPLTAPYEHYF. The whole variable domain, remainder taken from reference TRBV7-6 and TRBJ2-7, is GAGVSQSPRYKVTKRGQDVALRCDPISGHVSLYWYRQALGQGPEFLTYFNYEAQQDKSGLPNDRFSAERPEGSISTLTIQRTEQRDSAMYRCASSLGDPLTAPYEHYFGPGTRLTVT.

V gene TRBV7-2 combines with J gene TRBJ2-3, with 7 nucleotides matching TRBD2. This CDR3 is 17 amino acids long. Germline loops: CDR1 SGHTA, CDR2 FQGNSA. V lost 5 bases, J lost 2 bases, and 13 bases stayed unmatched. CDR3 nucleotide sequence: TGTGCCAGCAGCACCGGGCCGCTAGCGGCTCTCACAGATACGCAGTATTTT. As protein: CASSTGPLAALTDTQYF.

This clonotype was observed a few times. The V call is TRBV7-2, the J call TRBJ2-7, with D perhaps matching TRBD2 (5 bases). Trimming shortened V by 4 bases and J by 6 bases, and 10 bases separated the two germline ends. CDR3 length: 12 residues. The V gene's germline CDR1 is SGHTA and CDR2 FQGNSA. The CDR3 sequence: CASSSRRGEQYF. DNA of the CDR3: TGTGCCAGCAGCTCCCGTCGGGGCGAGCAGTACTTC.

The chain carries TRBV7-7 and TRBJ2-2, with a possible D match to TRBD2 (6 bases). Germline CDR1 and CDR2: SSHAT and FNYEAQ (reference sequence). This CDR3 has 13 amino acids. Here the CDR3 reads CATATSLTGELFF. The CDR3 coding sequence is TGTGCTACCGCGACTAGTTTAACCGGGGAGCTGTTTTTT.

This chain uses TRBV2 with TRBJ2-6, with 8 nucleotides matching TRBD1. Germline V gene lookup returns CDR1 SNHLY and CDR2 FYNNEI. The trim removed 6 bases at V and 2 bases at J, leaving 15 bases unmatched. The length of the CDR3 is 19 residues. CDR3 loop: CASRGVMAGGYPGANVLTF. The CDR3 coding sequence is TGTGCCAGCAGAGGGGTAATGGCAGGGGGCTATCCTGGGGCCAACGTCCTGACTTTC. The whole variable domain, remainder taken from reference TRBV2 and TRBJ2-6, is EPEVTQTPSHQVTQMGQEVILRCVPISNHLYFYWYRQILGQKVEFLVSFYNNEISEKSEIFDDQFSVERPDGSNFTLKIRSTKLEDSAMYFCASRGVMAGGYPGANVLTFGAGSRLTVL.

This clonotype was seen many times. As DNA, the CDR3 is TGCAGTGCTGTAACAGGGGGCCCAAAAGTTTTTGGAAACACCATATATTTT. Its translation: CSAVTGGPKVFGNTIYF. J is TRBJ1-3 and V is TRBV20-1, with TRBD1 matching over 9 bases. The ends lost 5 bases at V and 3 bases at J; junction bases unmatched: 14. This CDR3 contains 17 residues. The germline gives CDR1 DFQATT, CDR2 SNEGSKA (reference sequence).